Listed below are T cell receptor beta chains from one sample, sequenced in a study of T cells in Graves' hyperthyroidism and ophthalmopathy. TCRdb processed the multiplex PCR reads anew with MiXCR; each CDR3 protein has one entry. The sample contains approximately 400,000 distinct CDR3 sequences, over 13% of which appear only once. Sample: blood. The receptor set was obtained from a man aged 50 to 60 with Graves' ophthalmopathy. Both conserved end residues are part of each CDR3. The order of the fields is CDR3 protein, CDR3 DNA, D gene, J gene, clone size, V gene, CDR3 length. The D gene is left open where the match is weak. For some rows the clone size is stated as once, few or many, or as a class when expanded; others skip it.

cdr3_aa: CASSQGGAPSMGAFF
cdr3_nt: TGTGCCAGCAGCCAAGGCGGGGCACCTTCGATGGGTGCTTTCTTT
d_call: .
j_call: TRBJ1-1
clone_size: .
v_call: TRBV3-1
cdr3_length: 15

cdr3_aa: CASSQTGTGLVHEQFF
cdr3_nt: TGTGCCAGCAGCCAAACCGGGACAGGACTAGTCCATGAGCAGTTCTTC
d_call: .
j_call: TRBJ2-1
clone_size: few
v_call: TRBV14
cdr3_length: 16

cdr3_aa: CASGSAPAGEQYF
cdr3_nt: TGTGCCAGCGGATCCGCCCCAGCGGGCGAGCAGTACTTC
d_call: .
j_call: TRBJ2-7
clone_size: many
v_call: TRBV12-3/TRBV12-4
cdr3_length: 13

cdr3_aa: CAWTGTGAFYGYTF
cdr3_nt: TGTGCCTGGACCGGGACAGGGGCCTTCTATGGCTACACCTTC
d_call: TRBD1
j_call: TRBJ1-2
clone_size: .
v_call: TRBV30
cdr3_length: 14

cdr3_aa: CASSFLAGEKNEQFF
cdr3_nt: TGTGCCAGCAGTTTTCTGGCGGGAGAAAAGAATGAGCAGTTCTTC
d_call: TRBD2
j_call: TRBJ2-1
clone_size: .
v_call: TRBV27
cdr3_length: 15

cdr3_aa: CASSFRGATLDTQYF
cdr3_nt: TGTGCCAGCAGTTTCAGGGGGGCAACGTTAGATACGCAGTATTTT
d_call: .
j_call: TRBJ2-3
clone_size: many
v_call: TRBV27
cdr3_length: 15

cdr3_aa: CASSDSTNTGELFF
cdr3_nt: TGTGCCAGCAGTGACTCGACTAACACCGGGGAGCTGTTTTTT
d_call: .
j_call: TRBJ2-2
clone_size: many
v_call: TRBV6-4
cdr3_length: 14

cdr3_aa: CASSLNLAGAEQYF
cdr3_nt: TGTGCCAGCAGTTTAAATCTAGCGGGAGCCGAGCAGTACTTC
d_call: TRBD2
j_call: TRBJ2-7
clone_size: many
v_call: TRBV12-3/TRBV12-4
cdr3_length: 14

cdr3_aa: CASRQDGTGGETQYF
cdr3_nt: TGCGCCAGCAGACAGGACGGGACAGGGGGAGAGACCCAGTACTTC
d_call: TRBD1
j_call: TRBJ2-5
clone_size: once
v_call: TRBV4-1
cdr3_length: 15

cdr3_aa: CSTGAPGDTQYF
cdr3_nt: TGCAGCACTGGCGCCCCAGGGGATACGCAGTATTTT
d_call: .
j_call: TRBJ2-3
clone_size: few
v_call: TRBV29-1
cdr3_length: 12

cdr3_aa: CSADTGPGSGANVLTF
cdr3_nt: TGCAGTGCCGATACGGGACCCGGCTCTGGGGCCAACGTCCTGACTTTC
d_call: .
j_call: TRBJ2-6
clone_size: many
v_call: TRBV20-1
cdr3_length: 16

cdr3_aa: CASSLRAGLNTEAFF
cdr3_nt: TGTGCCAGCAGTTTGAGGGCAGGGTTGAACACTGAAGCTTTCTTT
d_call: .
j_call: TRBJ1-1
clone_size: many
v_call: TRBV12-3/TRBV12-4
cdr3_length: 15

cdr3_aa: CATSETDSRETQYF
cdr3_nt: TGTGCCACCAGTGAGACGGACAGCCGGGAGACCCAGTACTTC
d_call: .
j_call: TRBJ2-5
clone_size: few
v_call: TRBV24-1
cdr3_length: 14

cdr3_aa: CASSTTSGSSNEQFF
cdr3_nt: TGTGCCAGCAGCACGACTAGCGGGAGTAGCAATGAGCAGTTCTTC
d_call: TRBD2
j_call: TRBJ2-1
clone_size: many
v_call: TRBV7-2
cdr3_length: 15

cdr3_aa: CASMESANYGYTF
cdr3_nt: TGTGCCAGCATGGAATCGGCTAACTATGGCTACACCTTC
d_call: .
j_call: TRBJ1-2
clone_size: many
v_call: TRBV12-3/TRBV12-4
cdr3_length: 13

cdr3_aa: CSARKGVGTQYF
cdr3_nt: TGCAGTGCTAGAAAGGGGGTAGGGACCCAGTACTTC
d_call: .
j_call: TRBJ2-5
clone_size: few
v_call: TRBV20-1
cdr3_length: 12

cdr3_aa: CASSQRASPLHF
cdr3_nt: TGTGCCAGCAGCCAGAGGGCCTCACCCCTCCACTTT
d_call: .
j_call: TRBJ1-6
clone_size: many
v_call: TRBV3-1
cdr3_length: 12

cdr3_aa: CASSSPGGGATDTQYF
cdr3_nt: TGTGCCAGCAGTTCCCCCGGAGGGGGCGCCACAGATACGCAGTATTTT
d_call: .
j_call: TRBJ2-3
clone_size: many
v_call: TRBV6-1
cdr3_length: 16

cdr3_aa: CASSRGASNTGELFF
cdr3_nt: TGTGCCAGCAGTAGGGGGGCATCGAACACCGGGGAGCTGTTTTTT
d_call: .
j_call: TRBJ2-2
clone_size: many
v_call: TRBV2
cdr3_length: 15

cdr3_aa: CSAPGTISVRDEQFF
cdr3_nt: TGCAGTGCGCCCGGGACGATCTCTGTTAGGGATGAGCAGTTCTTC
d_call: .
j_call: TRBJ2-1
clone_size: many
v_call: TRBV20-1
cdr3_length: 15

cdr3_aa: CASSLVPSGSRETQYF
cdr3_nt: TGCGCCAGCAGCTTGGTACCTAGCGGGAGCAGGGAGACCCAGTACTTC
d_call: TRBD2
j_call: TRBJ2-5
clone_size: few
v_call: TRBV5-1
cdr3_length: 16

cdr3_aa: CASRDGTGALGYTF
cdr3_nt: TGTGCCAGCAGAGACGGGACAGGGGCCTTGGGCTACACCTTC
d_call: TRBD1
j_call: TRBJ1-2
clone_size: few
v_call: TRBV6-1
cdr3_length: 14

cdr3_aa: CSVVTGGRGTEAFF
cdr3_nt: TGCAGCGTTGTGACAGGGGGCCGGGGCACTGAAGCTTTCTTT
d_call: TRBD1
j_call: TRBJ1-1
clone_size: many
v_call: TRBV29-1
cdr3_length: 14

cdr3_aa: CASSLFGDSPLHF
cdr3_nt: TGTGCCAGCAGCTTATTCGGCGATTCACCCCTCCACTTT
d_call: .
j_call: TRBJ1-6
clone_size: .
v_call: TRBV7-9
cdr3_length: 13

cdr3_aa: CASSKQGSTYNEQFF
cdr3_nt: TGTGCCAGCAGCAAGCAGGGGTCCACCTACAATGAGCAGTTCTTC
d_call: .
j_call: TRBJ2-1
clone_size: many
v_call: TRBV25-1
cdr3_length: 15

cdr3_aa: CASSREAGAGYEQYF
cdr3_nt: TGCGCCAGCAGCCGGGAAGCGGGAGCGGGGTACGAGCAGTACTTC
d_call: TRBD2
j_call: TRBJ2-7
clone_size: .
v_call: TRBV4-1
cdr3_length: 15

cdr3_aa: CASSSPYERSGYNEQFF
cdr3_nt: TGTGCCAGCAGCTCCCCCTATGAAAGATCAGGTTACAATGAGCAGTTCTTC
d_call: .
j_call: TRBJ2-1
clone_size: few
v_call: TRBV7-9
cdr3_length: 17

cdr3_aa: CASRGGGGELFF
cdr3_nt: TGTGCCAGCAGAGGGGGTGGCGGGGAGCTGTTTTTT
d_call: .
j_call: TRBJ2-2
clone_size: many
v_call: TRBV28
cdr3_length: 12

cdr3_aa: CASSLAMAGGDNEQFF
cdr3_nt: TGTGCCAGCAGCTTAGCTATGGCGGGAGGGGACAATGAGCAGTTCTTC
d_call: TRBD2
j_call: TRBJ2-1
clone_size: .
v_call: TRBV11-2
cdr3_length: 16